The clone carrying this T cell receptor (beta chain) has at least ten counts. The junction departs from the called germline gene at one end, perhaps through a read error. This CDR3 has 14 amino acids. The germline CDR1 and CDR2 sequences are MDHEN and SYDVKM. The sample comes from a study of spatial heterogeneity in lung cancer. Study context: The average count in raw reads for each unique TCR and UMI combination exceeded 8.5 appearances.

Stated time point: sample taken at primary tumor resection. Every individual TCR cDNA molecule carried its own unique molecular identifier, which allowed correction of PCR and sequencing errors. TCRdb recomputed calls from the 5' RACE reads with MiXCR, one row per CDR3 protein. The table records about 2,500 distinct CDR3 sequences, around 2.1% of them present only once. Sequencing was performed on normal lung tissue next to the tumor, taken at surgery. The clonotype was recovered from a male donor with early-stage non-small cell lung cancer. This chain connects TRBV28 to TRBJ1-2, with a possible D match to TRBD1 (5 bases). The CDR3 sequence: CASSPSVGDYGDTF. The DNA of the CDR3 is TGTGCCAGCAGTCCCTCGGTGGGGGACTATGGCGACACCTTC.